This T cell receptor beta chain was found in a study of T cell responses to AZD1222 COVID-19 vaccine. Study observations and caveats: Reportedly, close to half of spike-specific TCRs are directed against unmutated variant regions. Only six or seven AZD1222 recipients were seropositive at baseline. No day 14 peak samples; only post-peak repertoires were characterized.

There are 13 residues in the CDR3. Trimming cost V 6 bases and J 4 bases; bases outside gene matches: 3. For this clone: Its antigen is unknown.

Profiling relied on immunoSEQ multiplex PCR, and the TCRdb table lists in-frame clones only, not all of them. The table records around 130,000 clones, around 94% of them present only once. The chain couples TRBV12-3 or TRBV12-4 to TRBJ1-2, with 9 bases aligning to TRBD1. The material was peripheral blood, obtained on day 0 of AZD1222 vaccination. This TCR was sampled from an adult in good health. The CDR3 sequence: CASRPTGGYGYTF. The CDR3 region has the DNA TGTGCCAGCAGGCCGACAGGGGGCTATGGCTACACCTTC.